The rows below give T cell receptor beta chains drawn from one sample of a study of shared clonotypes between healthy human individuals. The data were produced by immunoSEQ multiplex PCR, yet TCRdb's version contains in-frame clones alone and is incomplete. This sample has about 1.5 million clones, with around 97% found just once. Sequencing was carried out using naive CD4+ T cells sorted from blood. The receptors derive from a man younger than 40 in good health. Each CDR3 is given with its conserved first and last residue. A D gene is named only where the DNA matches it firmly. Not every row has a clone size; where given, it reads once, few, many or a size class.

size: -; V: TRBV18; D: -; J: TRBJ1-3; CDR3: CASSPDSRGVSGGNTIYF; DNA: TGTGCCAGCTCACCGGACAGCCGAGGGGTTAGCGGTGGAAACACCATATATTTT
size: -; V: TRBV5-6; D: TRBD1; J: TRBJ1-1; CDR3: CASSLGQGVWYTEAFF; DNA: TGTGCCAGCAGCTTGGGACAGGGGGTATGGTACACTGAAGCTTTCTTT
size: once; V: TRBV19; D: -; J: TRBJ1-1; CDR3: CASSRRQSTEAFF; DNA: TGTGCCAGTAGTAGACGACAAAGCACTGAAGCTTTCTTT
size: few; V: TRBV28; D: -; J: TRBJ1-5; CDR3: CASSHHQPQHF; DNA: TGTGCCAGCAGCCACCATCAGCCCCAGCATTTT
size: -; V: TRBV5-4; D: -; J: TRBJ2-7; CDR3: CASSYQGGFGEQYF; DNA: TGTGCCAGCAGCTACCAGGGGGGTTTCGGCGAGCAGTACTTC
size: -; V: TRBV6-1; D: -; J: TRBJ2-7; CDR3: CASTQGNEQYF; DNA: TGTGCCAGCACACAGGGAAACGAGCAGTACTTC
size: -; V: TRBV15; D: -; J: TRBJ1-5; CDR3: CATSRDPQDNQPQHF; DNA: TGTGCCACCAGCAGAGATCCGCAGGACAATCAGCCCCAGCATTTT
size: -; V: TRBV7-9; D: -; J: TRBJ2-3; CDR3: CASSLGRGSGSTDTQYF; DNA: TGTGCCAGCAGCTTAGGACGTGGATCGGGGTCTACAGATACGCAGTATTTT
size: once; V: TRBV10-3; D: TRBD2; J: TRBJ2-5; CDR3: CAISEGTSGIGGKTQYF; DNA: TGTGCCATCAGTGAGGGGACTAGCGGGATAGGTGGAAAGACCCAGTACTTC
size: -; V: TRBV19; D: TRBD1; J: TRBJ1-2; CDR3: CASSGYLSTGTEIGGYTF; DNA: TGTGCCAGTAGCGGGTATCTTTCGACCGGGACAGAAATTGGTGGCTACACCTTC
size: -; V: TRBV23-1; D: -; J: TRBJ2-7; CDR3: CAPPGHTSAEQYF; DNA: TGCGCCCCTCCGGGACACACGTCCGCCGAGCAGTACTTC
size: once; V: TRBV5-1; D: -; J: TRBJ2-5; CDR3: CASSPLVGETQYF; DNA: TGCGCCAGCAGCCCCTTAGTCGGGGAGACCCAGTACTTC
size: -; V: TRBV28; D: -; J: TRBJ2-1; CDR3: CASSSLTAFAYNEQFF; DNA: TGTGCCAGCAGTTCCTTGACAGCCTTTGCCTACAATGAGCAGTTCTTC
size: -; V: TRBV10-1; D: TRBD1; J: TRBJ1-3; CDR3: CASSDGQGASGNTIYF; DNA: TGCGCCAGCAGCGACGGACAGGGGGCCTCTGGAAACACCATATATTTT
size: -; V: TRBV6-5; D: -; J: TRBJ2-4; CDR3: CASSRLVGRQNIQYF; DNA: TGTGCCAGCAGCAGACTCGTCGGACGCCAAAACATTCAGTACTTC
size: once; V: TRBV28; D: TRBD1; J: TRBJ1-5; CDR3: CASSPPRGPQPQHF; DNA: TGTGCCAGCAGTCCCCCCAGGGGGCCTCAGCCCCAGCATTTT
size: -; V: TRBV6-6; D: -; J: TRBJ2-7; CDR3: CASSKGVYEQYF; DNA: TGTGCCAGCAGTAAGGGAGTCTACGAGCAGTACTTC
size: -; V: TRBV4-1; D: -; J: TRBJ1-4; CDR3: CASRGGQQINEKLFF; DNA: TGCGCCAGCAGGGGAGGACAGCAAATAAATGAAAAACTGTTTTTT
size: -; V: TRBV7-9; D: -; J: TRBJ2-3; CDR3: CASRLVADTQYF; DNA: TGTGCCAGCAGACTAGTCGCAGATACGCAGTATTTT
size: -; V: TRBV7-9; D: -; J: TRBJ1-5; CDR3: CASSARDTGSNQPQHF; DNA: TGTGCCAGCAGCGCCCGGGACACCGGTAGCAATCAGCCCCAGCATTTT
size: -; V: TRBV2; D: -; J: TRBJ2-2; CDR3: CASSERVNPGELFF; DNA: TGTGCCAGCAGTGAAAGGGTCAACCCCGGGGAGCTGTTTTTT
size: -; V: TRBV18; D: -; J: TRBJ2-3; CDR3: CASSPQPGNPDTQYF; DNA: TGTGCCAGCTCACCACAGCCGGGAAATCCAGATACGCAGTATTTT
size: -; V: TRBV4-1; D: -; J: TRBJ2-5; CDR3: CASSQDLRGGLQETQYF; DNA: TGCGCCAGCAGCCAAGATCTTCGGGGCGGGTTACAAGAGACCCAGTACTTC
size: -; V: TRBV14; D: -; J: TRBJ1-1; CDR3: CASRRVEDTEAFF; DNA: TGTGCCAGCAGGAGAGTTGAGGACACTGAAGCTTTCTTT
size: -; V: TRBV5-1; D: TRBD2; J: TRBJ2-1; CDR3: CASSLLAGAGNEQFF; DNA: TGCGCCAGCAGCCTACTAGCGGGAGCGGGCAATGAGCAGTTCTTC
size: -; V: TRBV13; D: TRBD1; J: TRBJ2-1; CDR3: CASSRLTGGYNEQFF; DNA: TGTGCCAGCAGCCGACTGACAGGGGGCTACAATGAGCAGTTCTTC
size: -; V: TRBV4-3; D: -; J: TRBJ1-2; CDR3: CASSQERPDEGYTF; DNA: TGCGCCAGCAGCCAAGAGCGTCCGGATGAGGGCTACACCTTC
size: -; V: TRBV7-8; D: TRBD1; J: TRBJ2-7; CDR3: CASSLVTRKQGSTYEQYF; DNA: TGTGCCAGCAGCTTAGTAACCCGGAAACAGGGGTCGACCTACGAGCAGTACTTC
size: -; V: TRBV9; D: TRBD2; J: TRBJ2-1; CDR3: CASSGGLVSEQFF; DNA: TGTGCCAGCAGCGGAGGACTAGTATCTGAGCAGTTCTTC
size: -; V: TRBV5-6; D: -; J: TRBJ1-5; CDR3: CASSLSGNQPQHF; DNA: TGTGCCAGCAGCTTAAGTGGCAATCAGCCCCAGCATTTT
size: -; V: TRBV5-5; D: -; J: TRBJ1-1; CDR3: CASTPGGDTEAFF; DNA: TGTGCCAGCACCCCGGGAGGGGACACTGAAGCTTTCTTT
size: -; V: TRBV15; D: TRBD1; J: TRBJ1-4; CDR3: CATSLGQGSNEKLFF; DNA: TGTGCCACCAGCTTGGGACAGGGGTCGAATGAAAAACTGTTTTTT
size: -; V: TRBV28; D: -; J: TRBJ1-3; CDR3: CASSFRLSGNTIYF; DNA: TGTGCCAGCAGTTTCCGGCTCTCTGGAAACACCATATATTTT
size: -; V: TRBV5-6; D: -; J: TRBJ1-1; CDR3: CASSPLDGLGTEAFF; DNA: TGTGCCAGCAGCCCCCTGGATGGGTTGGGCACTGAAGCTTTCTTT
size: -; V: TRBV6-6; D: -; J: TRBJ1-1; CDR3: CASSYSGVSEAFF; DNA: TGTGCCAGCAGTTACAGCGGGGTGTCCGAAGCTTTCTTT
size: -; V: TRBV6-6; D: TRBD1; J: TRBJ2-3; CDR3: CASTHRGYGTDTQYF; DNA: TGTGCCAGCACCCACAGGGGATATGGCACAGATACGCAGTATTTT
size: -; V: TRBV18; D: -; J: TRBJ1-1; CDR3: CASSPFQGEGEAFF; DNA: TGTGCCAGCTCACCGTTTCAGGGAGAGGGTGAAGCTTTCTTT
size: -; V: TRBV29-1; D: TRBD2; J: TRBJ2-1; CDR3: CSLKRDGNNEQFF; DNA: TGCAGTCTAAAGCGGGACGGAAACAATGAGCAGTTCTTC
size: -; V: TRBV5-6; D: -; J: TRBJ2-1; CDR3: CASSLEPQDNEQFF; DNA: TGTGCCAGCAGCTTAGAGCCACAGGACAATGAGCAGTTCTTC
size: -; V: TRBV29-1; D: -; J: TRBJ2-7; CDR3: CSVGHLYEQYF; DNA: TGCAGCGTTGGGCATCTTTACGAGCAGTACTTC
size: once; V: TRBV10-1; D: -; J: TRBJ2-5; CDR3: CASSDRTAQETQYF; DNA: TGCGCCAGCAGTGATAGGACAGCTCAAGAGACCCAGTACTTC
size: -; V: TRBV10-3; D: -; J: TRBJ2-2; CDR3: CAIRGRDTGELFF; DNA: TGTGCCATCAGGGGGCGGGACACCGGGGAGCTGTTTTTT
size: once; V: TRBV5-1; D: -; J: TRBJ2-7; CDR3: CASSATPLGNEQYF; DNA: TGCGCCAGCAGCGCGACTCCGTTAGGCAACGAGCAGTACTTC
size: -; V: TRBV19; D: -; J: TRBJ1-1; CDR3: CASSSKWQNTEAFF; DNA: TGTGCCAGTTCCTCGAAGTGGCAGAACACTGAAGCTTTCTTT
size: few; V: TRBV5-1; D: -; J: TRBJ2-1; CDR3: CASSLEGNEQFF; DNA: TGCGCCAGCAGCTTGGAAGGCAATGAGCAGTTCTTC
size: once; V: TRBV5-8; D: -; J: TRBJ2-7; CDR3: CASRNPGRVLEQYF; DNA: TGTGCCAGCAGGAACCCGGGAAGGGTCCTCGAGCAGTACTTC
size: once; V: TRBV2; D: -; J: TRBJ2-5; CDR3: CASSNTGFQETQYF; DNA: TGTGCCAGCAGTAATACAGGATTCCAAGAGACCCAGTACTTC
size: -; V: TRBV27; D: TRBD1; J: TRBJ2-1; CDR3: CASRQGYEQFF; DNA: TGTGCCAGCAGACAGGGGTATGAGCAGTTCTTC
size: -; V: TRBV7-2; D: -; J: TRBJ2-3; CDR3: CASSSGVSESTDTQYF; DNA: TGTGCCAGCAGCTCAGGGGTTTCTGAAAGCACAGATACGCAGTATTTT